The sequence of this T cell receptor beta chain was determined in a study of blood T cell repertoires in COVID-19. Study summary: Samples taken during acute and convalescent COVID-19 were collected in the United States, Italy and Spain.

Profiling relied on immunoSEQ multiplex PCR, and the TCRdb table lists in-frame clones only, not all of them. Of around 250,000 clones listed, around four fifths were seen once; the top ten hold 4.1%. The CDR3 totals 13 residues. CDR1 and CDR2 from the germline V gene are LNHDA and SQIVND (reference sequence). V was pared by 8 bases and J by 4 bases, with 4 bases of the junction left unmatched. Those who participated ranged in age from roughly 18 to 89 years and resided in about two dozen US areas. Participant-reported clinical history was the basis for cohort assignment. This sequence originates from a man younger than 40 with acute COVID-19. Sequenced sample: PBMCs or T cells enriched from blood (not recorded which). This rearrangement joins TRBV19 to TRBJ2-2; 7 bases are shared with TRBD2. The CDR3 DNA reads as TGTGCCAGTGGGGGAGGGGCCACCGGGGAGCTGTTTTTT. Translated: CASGGGATGELFF.